This is a list of T cell receptor beta chains from one sample in a study of T cells in Graves' hyperthyroidism and ophthalmopathy. A single record per CDR3 protein comes from TCRdb applying MiXCR to the multiplex PCR reads. The data contain over 450,000 distinct CDR3 sequences, 17% of them singletons. Sequenced input: blood. These receptors all stem from a woman between 18 and 29 years old with Graves' ophthalmopathy. CDR3s include the opening cysteine and the closing phenylalanine or tryptophan. A D gene is named only where the DNA matches it firmly. Clone sizes are given selectively: once, few, many, or a class where the clone is expanded.

j_call: TRBJ1-1
clone_size: many
d_call: .
v_call: TRBV6-2/TRBV6-3
cdr3_aa: CASSYEGLYTEAFF
cdr3_nt: TGTGCCAGCAGTTACGAGGGGCTCTACACTGAAGCTTTCTTT

j_call: TRBJ1-5
clone_size: many
d_call: .
v_call: TRBV28
cdr3_aa: CASSLLTGGQPQHF
cdr3_nt: TGTGCCAGCAGTTTATTGACAGGAGGTCAGCCCCAGCATTTT

j_call: TRBJ2-3
clone_size: many
d_call: .
v_call: TRBV11-2
cdr3_aa: CASSFRGYGSSTQYF
cdr3_nt: TGTGCCAGCAGCTTCAGGGGCTACGGATCGTCTACGCAGTATTTT

j_call: TRBJ2-3
clone_size: .
d_call: .
v_call: TRBV19
cdr3_aa: CASNANVADTQYF
cdr3_nt: TGTGCCAGTAACGCGAACGTCGCAGATACGCAGTATTTT

j_call: TRBJ2-7
clone_size: many
d_call: .
v_call: TRBV3-1
cdr3_aa: CASSHLYYEQYF
cdr3_nt: TGTGCCAGCAGCCACCTCTATTACGAGCAGTACTTC

j_call: TRBJ2-7
clone_size: many
d_call: TRBD2
v_call: TRBV3-1
cdr3_aa: CASSKWGPGGDEQYF
cdr3_nt: TGTGCCAGCAGCAAATGGGGGCCCGGGGGGGACGAGCAGTACTTC

j_call: TRBJ1-2
clone_size: .
d_call: .
v_call: TRBV5-1
cdr3_aa: CASSLDSPPGGYTF
cdr3_nt: TGCGCCAGCAGCTTGGACTCCCCTCCGGGAGGCTACACCTTC

j_call: TRBJ2-1
clone_size: .
d_call: .
v_call: TRBV4-2
cdr3_aa: CASRGGVWDNEQFF
cdr3_nt: TGTGCCAGCCGGGGTGGTGTTTGGGACAATGAGCAGTTCTTC

j_call: TRBJ2-7
clone_size: few
d_call: TRBD2
v_call: TRBV5-4
cdr3_aa: CASSSGKVAGVYEQYF
cdr3_nt: TGTGCCAGCAGCTCTGGTAAAGTAGCGGGAGTGTACGAGCAGTACTTC

j_call: TRBJ1-2
clone_size: many
d_call: .
v_call: TRBV2
cdr3_aa: CASSLDRIGYTF
cdr3_nt: TGTGCCAGCAGTTTGGACCGAATCGGCTACACCTTC

j_call: TRBJ1-4
clone_size: few
d_call: TRBD1
v_call: TRBV20-1
cdr3_aa: CSASRRQQGAGEKLFF
cdr3_nt: TGCAGTGCTAGTAGGCGCCAACAGGGGGCAGGTGAAAAACTGTTTTTT

j_call: TRBJ2-6
clone_size: many
d_call: .
v_call: TRBV20-1
cdr3_aa: CSAQDSSRSGANVLTF
cdr3_nt: TGCAGTGCTCAGGACAGCAGTCGCTCTGGGGCCAACGTCCTGACTTTC

j_call: TRBJ1-1
clone_size: few
d_call: .
v_call: TRBV19
cdr3_aa: CASSIGREVEYTEAFF
cdr3_nt: TGTGCCAGTAGTATAGGCAGGGAAGTTGAATATACTGAAGCTTTCTTT

j_call: TRBJ1-5
clone_size: many
d_call: TRBD1
v_call: TRBV27
cdr3_aa: CASSPTGTGNNQPQHF
cdr3_nt: TGTGCCAGCAGCCCGACAGGGACCGGGAACAATCAGCCCCAGCATTTT

j_call: TRBJ1-5
clone_size: many
d_call: .
v_call: TRBV12-3/TRBV12-4
cdr3_aa: CASSPYPPPQQPQHF
cdr3_nt: TGTGCCAGCAGTCCATACCCTCCCCCTCAGCAGCCCCAGCATTTT

j_call: TRBJ2-7
clone_size: .
d_call: .
v_call: TRBV28
cdr3_aa: CASTSREKAYEQYF
cdr3_nt: TGTGCCAGCACGTCTCGAGAGAAGGCCTACGAGCAGTACTTC

j_call: TRBJ2-5
clone_size: few
d_call: TRBD2
v_call: TRBV7-8
cdr3_aa: CASSLAIAGVPYQETQYF
cdr3_nt: TGTGCCAGCAGCTTAGCAATAGCGGGGGTCCCTTACCAAGAGACCCAGTACTTC

j_call: TRBJ1-5
clone_size: .
d_call: TRBD1
v_call: TRBV28
cdr3_aa: CASRTGGNGYQPQHF
cdr3_nt: TGTGCCAGCAGGACAGGGGGTAATGGGTATCAGCCCCAGCATTTT

j_call: TRBJ1-1
clone_size: few
d_call: .
v_call: TRBV7-8
cdr3_aa: CTSSFSMGRVDTEAFF
cdr3_nt: TGTACCAGCAGCTTTTCAATGGGACGGGTGGACACTGAAGCTTTCTTT

j_call: TRBJ1-6
clone_size: many
d_call: .
v_call: TRBV9
cdr3_aa: CASSVDGIDSPLHF
cdr3_nt: TGTGCCAGCAGCGTAGACGGGATCGATTCACCCCTCCACTTT

j_call: TRBJ2-2
clone_size: .
d_call: .
v_call: TRBV12-3/TRBV12-4
cdr3_aa: CASGLFLGPGELFF
cdr3_nt: TGTGCCAGCGGCCTTTTTTTGGGGCCCGGGGAGCTGTTTTTT

j_call: TRBJ1-5
clone_size: .
d_call: TRBD1
v_call: TRBV4-2
cdr3_aa: CASSQGTGRNQPQHF
cdr3_nt: TGTGCCAGCAGCCAAGGGACAGGGAGGAATCAGCCCCAGCATTTT

j_call: TRBJ1-6
clone_size: .
d_call: .
v_call: TRBV6-2/TRBV6-3
cdr3_aa: CASSGVNSPLHF
cdr3_nt: TGTGCCAGCAGCGGGGTTAATTCACCCCTCCACTTT

j_call: TRBJ2-3
clone_size: many
d_call: .
v_call: TRBV5-5
cdr3_aa: CASRFGSTDTQYF
cdr3_nt: TGTGCCAGCAGATTCGGAAGCACAGATACGCAGTATTTT

j_call: TRBJ1-1
clone_size: .
d_call: .
v_call: TRBV7-2
cdr3_aa: CASSPEGRPKNTEAFF
cdr3_nt: TGTGCCAGCAGCCCCGAAGGACGTCCAAAGAACACTGAAGCTTTCTTT

j_call: TRBJ2-7
clone_size: .
d_call: .
v_call: TRBV27
cdr3_aa: CASSAFKTTINWEQYF
cdr3_nt: TGTGCCAGCAGTGCCTTCAAGACGACCATTAATTGGGAGCAGTACTTC

j_call: TRBJ1-1
clone_size: few
d_call: .
v_call: TRBV11-2
cdr3_aa: CASSPSQAYRARRDTEAFF
cdr3_nt: TGTGCCAGCAGCCCCTCCCAGGCGTACAGGGCTCGAAGGGACACTGAAGCTTTCTTT

j_call: TRBJ2-6
clone_size: few
d_call: TRBD1
v_call: TRBV11-2
cdr3_aa: CASSLLRGPGANVLTF
cdr3_nt: TGTGCCAGCAGCTTATTAAGGGGGCCTGGGGCCAACGTCCTGACTTTC

j_call: TRBJ2-7
clone_size: many
d_call: TRBD2
v_call: TRBV20-1
cdr3_aa: CSATSGMTIWDEQYF
cdr3_nt: TGCAGTGCTACTAGCGGCATGACCATATGGGACGAGCAGTACTTC

j_call: TRBJ1-2
clone_size: many
d_call: .
v_call: TRBV11-1
cdr3_aa: CASSFQRQGYGYTF
cdr3_nt: TGTGCCAGCAGCTTTCAAAGGCAGGGCTATGGCTACACCTTC

j_call: TRBJ1-2
clone_size: few
d_call: TRBD1
v_call: TRBV6-1
cdr3_aa: CASSEKGQSFTQGYTF
cdr3_nt: TGTGCCAGCAGTGAAAAGGGACAGTCATTCACGCAGGGCTACACCTTC

j_call: TRBJ1-6
clone_size: many
d_call: .
v_call: TRBV28
cdr3_aa: CASSPEVLSSPLHF
cdr3_nt: TGTGCCAGCAGCCCCGAGGTCCTAAGTTCACCCCTCCACTTT

j_call: TRBJ2-7
clone_size: .
d_call: .
v_call: TRBV6-1
cdr3_aa: CASSKILGGSYEQYF
cdr3_nt: TGTGCCAGCAGTAAAATTCTAGGGGGTTCCTACGAGCAGTACTTC